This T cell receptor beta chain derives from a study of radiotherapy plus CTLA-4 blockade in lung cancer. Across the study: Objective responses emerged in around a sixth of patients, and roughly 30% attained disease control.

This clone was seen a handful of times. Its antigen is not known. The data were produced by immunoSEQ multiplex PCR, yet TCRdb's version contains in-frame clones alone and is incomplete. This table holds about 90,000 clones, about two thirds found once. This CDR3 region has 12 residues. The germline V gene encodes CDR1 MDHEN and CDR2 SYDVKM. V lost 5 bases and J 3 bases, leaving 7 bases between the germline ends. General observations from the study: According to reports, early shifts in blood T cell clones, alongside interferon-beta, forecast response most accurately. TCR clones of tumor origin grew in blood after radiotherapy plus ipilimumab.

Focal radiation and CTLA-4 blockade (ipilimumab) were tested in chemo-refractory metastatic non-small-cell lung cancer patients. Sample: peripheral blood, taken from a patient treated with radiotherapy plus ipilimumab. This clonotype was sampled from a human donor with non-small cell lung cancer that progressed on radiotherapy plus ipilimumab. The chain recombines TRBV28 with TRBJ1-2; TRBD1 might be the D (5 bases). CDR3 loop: CASSQTDYGYTF. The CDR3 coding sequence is TGTGCCAGCAGTCAGACAGACTATGGCTACACCTTC.